This is a list of T cell receptor beta chains from one sample in a study of blood T cell repertoires in COVID-19. Clones were sequenced by immunoSEQ multiplex PCR, and TCRdb holds only the in-frame ones, with some missing. The sample consists of roughly 200,000 clones, about 88% of them appearing once. The sample comprised peripheral blood. The receptors come from a man aged 65 to 79 with acute or convalescent COVID-19. CDR3s include the opening cysteine and the closing phenylalanine or tryptophan. Fields, in order: J gene, V gene, clone size, D gene, CDR3 protein, CDR3 DNA. D genes are given only for firm matches. Clone size appears in some rows only: once, few, many, or a class for an expanded clone.

J gene: TRBJ2-1
V gene: TRBV9
clone size: NA
D gene: TRBD2
CDR3 protein: CASSVASGSLNEQFF
CDR3 DNA: TGTGCCAGCAGCGTAGCCAGCGGGAGTCTCAATGAGCAGTTCTTC

J gene: TRBJ2-2
V gene: TRBV5-6
clone size: NA
D gene: NA
CDR3 protein: CASSFGFNTGELFF
CDR3 DNA: TGTGCCAGCAGCTTCGGGTTCAACACCGGGGAGCTGTTTTTT

J gene: TRBJ1-5
V gene: TRBV11-1
clone size: NA
D gene: NA
CDR3 protein: CASSLLPGGPQHF
CDR3 DNA: TGTGCCAGCAGCTTGCTCCCGGGGGGGCCCCAGCATTTT

J gene: TRBJ2-7
V gene: TRBV28
clone size: NA
D gene: NA
CDR3 protein: CASSLVLTGVGEQYF
CDR3 DNA: TGTGCCAGCAGTTTAGTCCTCACAGGAGTAGGAGAGCAGTACTTC

J gene: TRBJ1-1
V gene: TRBV7-9
clone size: once
D gene: TRBD1
CDR3 protein: CASSLAGTGRVTEAFF
CDR3 DNA: TGTGCCAGCAGCTTGGCCGGGACAGGGCGGGTCACTGAAGCTTTCTTT

J gene: TRBJ2-7
V gene: TRBV7-9
clone size: NA
D gene: TRBD1
CDR3 protein: CASSPQGLASYEQYF
CDR3 DNA: TGTGCCAGCAGCCCACAGGGGTTGGCATCCTACGAGCAGTACTTC

J gene: TRBJ2-3
V gene: TRBV29-1
clone size: NA
D gene: TRBD2
CDR3 protein: CSVGWSSGSGDTQYF
CDR3 DNA: TGCAGCGTTGGATGGTCTAGCGGGAGTGGAGATACGCAGTATTTT

J gene: TRBJ1-1
V gene: TRBV29-1
clone size: NA
D gene: TRBD1
CDR3 protein: CSARTGGNTEAFF
CDR3 DNA: TGCAGCGCCCGGACAGGGGGCAACACTGAAGCTTTCTTT

J gene: TRBJ1-1
V gene: TRBV19
clone size: NA
D gene: NA
CDR3 protein: CASSISGTHTEAFF
CDR3 DNA: TGTGCCAGTAGTATCTCAGGCACTCACACTGAAGCTTTCTTT

J gene: TRBJ1-4
V gene: TRBV2
clone size: NA
D gene: NA
CDR3 protein: CASSESFGGAREKLFF
CDR3 DNA: TGTGCCAGCAGTGAAAGTTTTGGGGGGGCAAGGGAAAAACTGTTTTTT

J gene: TRBJ2-7
V gene: TRBV7-9
clone size: NA
D gene: NA
CDR3 protein: CASSLASREDSYEQYF
CDR3 DNA: TGTGCCAGCAGCTTAGCTTCTCGGGAAGACTCCTACGAGCAGTACTTC

J gene: TRBJ1-1
V gene: TRBV18
clone size: NA
D gene: TRBD1
CDR3 protein: CASSPRQGSTEAFF
CDR3 DNA: TGTGCCAGCTCACCTCGACAGGGGAGTACTGAAGCTTTCTTT

J gene: TRBJ1-1
V gene: TRBV28
clone size: once
D gene: NA
CDR3 protein: CASSLSYQDRHAF
CDR3 DNA: TGTGCCAGCAGTTTATCGTACCAGGACAGACATGCCTTT

J gene: TRBJ1-5
V gene: TRBV6-6
clone size: NA
D gene: NA
CDR3 protein: CASRAGVSQPQHF
CDR3 DNA: TGTGCCAGCAGAGCAGGGGTGAGTCAGCCCCAGCATTTT

J gene: TRBJ2-1
V gene: TRBV3-1/TRBV3-2
clone size: once
D gene: TRBD2
CDR3 protein: CASSQDGSASGRIEQFF
CDR3 DNA: TGTGCCAGCAGCCAAGATGGGTCGGCTAGCGGGAGAATTGAGCAGTTCTTC

J gene: TRBJ2-7
V gene: TRBV29-1
clone size: NA
D gene: TRBD2
CDR3 protein: CSVGGIAGGIDEQYF
CDR3 DNA: TGCAGCGTTGGGGGTATAGCGGGAGGGATCGACGAGCAGTACTTC

J gene: TRBJ2-7
V gene: TRBV4-1
clone size: NA
D gene: TRBD1
CDR3 protein: CASSQVGQPEQYF
CDR3 DNA: TGCGCCAGCAGCCAAGTGGGACAGCCCGAGCAGTACTTC

J gene: TRBJ2-7
V gene: TRBV11-2
clone size: NA
D gene: NA
CDR3 protein: CASTLRVPGPYEQYF
CDR3 DNA: TGTGCCAGCACACTTAGGGTTCCAGGGCCCTACGAGCAGTACTTC

J gene: TRBJ1-1
V gene: TRBV3-1/TRBV3-2
clone size: once
D gene: TRBD1
CDR3 protein: CASSQGTYLRDRGRYF
CDR3 DNA: TGTGCCAGCAGCCAAGGAACTTATCTCCGGGACAGGGGCCGATACTTT